This T cell receptor beta chain was documented in a study of cytomegalovirus exposure and HLA in healthy donors. Broader study findings: The number of N-insertions in an Asian-associated ancestry cluster was reportedly below the roughly 660-donor mean in a later analysis. TCR beta sequences numbering more than 15,000 were associated with HLA alleles at 0.05 false discovery rate in a later analysis.

For this clone: Antigen unknown.

Germline V lookup: CDR1 SNHLY, CDR2 FYNNEI. Trimming took off 7 bases at V and 6 bases at J, with 15 bases between the two ends. The CDR3 covers 13 residues. With 60 Vbeta and 13 Jbeta primers, the PCR was carried out. Some clones are missing from TCRdb's copy, which holds only in-frame ones; the method was immunoSEQ multiplex PCR. The data show more than 95,000 clones, 73% seen once. Sequencing input: PBMCs. This sequence joins TRBV2 and TRBJ1-1, with a weak D call TRBD1 (5 bases). The clonotype was recovered from a man in his 60s in good health and CMV-seropositive. The CDR3 sequence is CASTGDPGAEAFF. The DNA for the CDR3 is TGTGCCAGCACGGGGGACCCTGGTGCTGAAGCTTTCTTT.